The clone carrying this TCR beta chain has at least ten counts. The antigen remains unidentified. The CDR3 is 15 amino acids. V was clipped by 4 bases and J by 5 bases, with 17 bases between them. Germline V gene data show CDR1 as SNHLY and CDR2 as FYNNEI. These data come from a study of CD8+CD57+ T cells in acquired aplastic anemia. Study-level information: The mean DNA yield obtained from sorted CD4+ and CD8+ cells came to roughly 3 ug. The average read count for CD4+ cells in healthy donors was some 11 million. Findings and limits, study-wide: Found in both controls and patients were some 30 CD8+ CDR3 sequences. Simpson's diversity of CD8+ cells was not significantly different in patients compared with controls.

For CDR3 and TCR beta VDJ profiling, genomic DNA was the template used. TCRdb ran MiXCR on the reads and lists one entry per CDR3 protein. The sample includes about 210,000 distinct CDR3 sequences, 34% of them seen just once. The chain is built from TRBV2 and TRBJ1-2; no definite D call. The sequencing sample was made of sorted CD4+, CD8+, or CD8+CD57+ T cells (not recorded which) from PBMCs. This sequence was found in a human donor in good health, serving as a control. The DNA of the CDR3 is TGTGCCAGCAGTGTCAGGCAGATGGACTTATATGGCTACACCTTC. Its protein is CASSVRQMDLYGYTF.